One and the same sample provided the 21 T cell receptor beta chains below, sequenced in a study of cytomegalovirus exposure and HLA in healthy donors. Using immunoSEQ multiplex PCR, the repertoire was profiled, and TCRdb retains in-frame clones only, with some absent. The data show just over 20,000 clones, 97% seen once. Specimen: PBMCs. The receptors here all came from a young man in good health and CMV-seropositive.

The chain uses TRBV2 and TRBJ2-3; tentatively, D is TRBD2 (5 bases). Trimming cost V 5 bases and J 0 bases, with 9 bases left between them. CDR1 SNHLY and CDR2 FYNNEI come from the germline V gene. This CDR3 is built from 14 residues. DNA of the CDR3: TGTGCCAGCAGTAGTGAGCGGAGCACAGATACGCAGTATTTT. It translates to CASSSERSTDTQYF.

The rearrangement uses TRBV27 and TRBJ1-2; 10 nucleotides agree with TRBD1. J lost 4 bases, V lost 6 bases, and 2 bases had no gene match. The CDR3 loop spans 13 amino acids. Germline V gives CDR1 MNHEY, CDR2 SMNVEV (reference sequence). CDR3 in DNA: TGTGCCAGCAGCCGGGACAGGGGCTATGGCTACACCTTC. Amino acid sequence: CASSRDRGYGYTF.

The chain carries TRBV7-3 and TRBJ2-1; 8 nucleotides line up with TRBD2. The CDR3 has 14 amino acids. V was pared by 2 bases and J by 6 bases, with 3 bases of the junction left unmatched. Germline CDR1 reads SGHTA; CDR2 reads FQGTGA. The chain's CDR3 is CASSLSSGSNEQFF. CDR3 bases: TGTGCCAGCAGCTTATCCAGCGGGAGCAATGAGCAGTTCTTC.

The rearrangement uses TRBV14 and TRBJ2-3, with D perhaps matching TRBD2 (6 bases). V lost 1 base and J lost 3, with 14 bases in between. This CDR3 is built from 16 residues. Looked up from germline, CDR1 is SGHDN and CDR2 is FVKESK. CDR3 residues: CASSQAAGSATDTQYF. CDR3 DNA: TGTGCCAGCAGCCAAGCCGCGGGGTCGGCGACAGATACGCAGTATTTT.

V usage is TRBV11-2 and J usage is TRBJ2-1, with 9 bases that match TRBD1. J was trimmed by 6 bases and V by 4 bases; bases with no gene match: 10. This CDR3 is 16 amino acids long. CDR1 is SGHAT, CDR2 FQNNGV, per germline. CDR3 protein: CASSSMGQGNLNEQFF. DNA of the CDR3: TGTGCCAGCAGCTCCATGGGACAGGGTAACCTCAATGAGCAGTTCTTC.

The chain combines TRBV9 with TRBJ2-7, with 9 positions matching TRBD1. CDR3 size: 14 residues. CDR1 and CDR2 (germline): SGDLS, YYNGEE. The V gene end was trimmed by 4 bases and the J gene end by 3 bases; junction bases not matched to a gene: 5. Written as DNA, the CDR3 is TGTGCCAGCAGCCTCGGGACAGGGAGCTACGAGCAGTACTTC. This translates into CASSLGTGSYEQYF.

J is TRBJ2-7 and V is TRBV7-2; TRBD2 matches at 11 bases. CDR1 and CDR2 from the germline V gene are SGHTA and FQGNSA. The J segment lost 3 bases and the V segment lost 1 base, leaving 5 bases of the junction unmatched. This CDR3 comprises 16 residues. CDR3 region: CASSLGASGRFYEQYF. CDR3 nucleotides: TGTGCCAGCAGCTTAGGCGCTAGCGGGAGGTTCTACGAGCAGTACTTC.

The chain employs TRBV6-5 and TRBJ1-5, with a tentative D call TRBD1 (5 bases). Germline V CDR1 and CDR2: MNHEY, SVGAGI. V lost 7 bases and J 4 bases, leaving 11 bases between the germline ends. This CDR3 has 13 residues. The CDR3, as DNA: TGTGCCAGCACCCGCGGGGGGAATCAGCCCCAGCATTTT. Protein product: CASTRGGNQPQHF.

CDR3 sequence: CASSVTGDTDTQYF. CDR3 nucleotide sequence: TGTGCCAGCAGCGTGACAGGGGATACAGATACGCAGTATTTT. The chain combines TRBV11-3 with TRBJ2-3, with 8 nucleotides matching TRBD1. Germline V gene sequence: CDR1 SGHNT, CDR2 YENEEA. V shed 5 bases, J shed 3 bases, and the junction held 4 bases outside the gene matches. The CDR3 is 14 amino acids.

The V call is TRBV9, the J call TRBJ1-1; TRBD1 aligns across 8 bases. The CDR3 length is 15 residues. From germline, CDR1 is SGDLS and CDR2 YYNGEE. V dropped 0 bases and J dropped 2; count of bases not matched to a gene: 3. The DNA of the CDR3 is TGTGCCAGCAGCGTAGATCAGGGGGCAAACACTGAAGCTTTCTTT. As protein: CASSVDQGANTEAFF. The full variable domain, with the rest looked up from reference TRBV9 and TRBJ1-1, is DSGVTQTPKHLITATGQRVTLRCSPRSGDLSVYWYQQSLDQGLQFLIQYYNGEERAKGNILERFSAQQFPDLHSELNLSSLELGDSALYFCASSVDQGANTEAFFGQGTRLTVV.

The rearrangement uses TRBV5-1 and TRBJ2-5; no clear D. V was shortened by 0 bases and J by 0 bases, with 12 bases between the two germline ends. Germline V gene sequence: CDR1 SGHRS, CDR2 YFSETQ. The CDR3 covers 16 residues. The CDR3 here is CASSLASRTDQETQYF. As DNA, the CDR3 is TGCGCCAGCAGCTTGGCCTCAAGAACAGACCAAGAGACCCAGTACTTC.

This clone was seen once. The V call is TRBV4-1, the J call TRBJ2-7; TRBD2 aligns across 12 bases. The germline CDR1 and CDR2 sequences are MGHRA and YSYEKL. The CDR3 spans 14 residues. Trimming cost V 0 bases and J 13 bases; bases outside gene matches: 7. CDR3 coding DNA: TGCGCCAGCAGCCAAGACCCCTCGACTAGCGGGAGTTACTTC. Translation: CASSQDPSTSGSYF.

The CDR3 reads CASSQRGWVNEQYF. Written as DNA, the CDR3 is TGCGCCAGCAGCCAAAGAGGTTGGGTAAACGAGCAGTACTTC. The V gene is TRBV4-1, the J gene TRBJ2-7; no firm D call. The CDR3 is made up of 14 amino acids. The V gene lost 2 bases and the J gene lost 5 bases, with 13 bases spanning the gap. CDR1 and CDR2 from the germline V gene are MGHRA and YSYEKL.

This rearrangement joins TRBV7-2 to TRBJ1-5, with 9 nucleotides matching TRBD1. V was pared by 3 bases and J by 1 base, with 1 base of the junction left unmatched. There are 15 residues in the CDR3. From germline, CDR1 is SGHTA and CDR2 FQGNSA. This CDR3 is CASSFGTGSNQPQHF. CDR3 DNA sequence: TGTGCCAGCAGCTTCGGGACAGGGAGCAATCAGCCCCAGCATTTT.

This chain connects TRBV6-1 to TRBJ2-7; 8 nucleotides align to TRBD2. The germline V gene has CDR1 MNHNS and CDR2 SASEGT. The CDR3 has 13 amino acids. J was trimmed by 3 bases and V by 7 bases; bases with no gene match: 5. CDR3 protein: CASTVTSVYEQYF. CDR3 sequence (DNA): TGTGCCAGCACGGTGACTAGCGTCTACGAGCAGTACTTC.

The chain has TRBV10-3 and TRBJ2-5; TRBD1 matches at 9 bases. Germline V lookup: CDR1 ENHRY, CDR2 SYGVKD. This CDR3 is built from 15 residues. Trimming took 10 bases from V and 3 from J; bases not matched to a gene: 12. The CDR3 reads CATSPGTGREETQYF. As DNA, the CDR3 is TGTGCCACCTCTCCCGGGACAGGGAGAGAAGAGACCCAGTACTTC.

V usage is TRBV27 and J usage is TRBJ1-4; D may be TRBD1 (5 bases). The CDR3 consists of 15 residues. Between the trimmed V and J ends, which lost 8 bases and 7 bases, there was a span of 20 bases. Germline V CDR1 and CDR2: MNHEY, SMNVEV (reference sequence). The CDR3 loop is CASHTGNQGTEKLFF. The CDR3 coding sequence is TGTGCCAGCCACACAGGTAACCAGGGCACTGAAAAACTGTTTTTT.

With regard to this clone: This CDR3 is missing its conserved last phenylalanine or tryptophan, likely due to a read error. The limits of the CDR3 on the DNA are not certain, so only TCRdb's listed CDR3 is given. V is TRBV28 and J is TRBJ1-3; the table gives TRBD1 as D, unverified against the DNA. The CDR3 extends over 15 residues, inclusive of both ends. Looked up from germline, CDR1 is MDHEN and CDR2 is SYDVKM. The CDR3 loop reads CASSFLRGSGNTIYA.

This sequence joins TRBV29-1 and TRBJ2-7; tentative D call: TRBD1 (6 bases). This CDR3 comprises 13 residues. The germline V gene encodes CDR1 SQVTM and CDR2 ANQGSEA. The V end was cut by 0 bases, the J end by 8 bases, with 14 bases between. The CDR3, as DNA: TGCAGCGTTGAAGACCTCGTCCAGGGGAAGCAGTACTTC. Its protein is CSVEDLVQGKQYF.

The chain carries TRBV7-3 and TRBJ2-1; possible D gene TRBD2, 6 bases. This CDR3 is built from 13 residues. V gave up 6 bases and J gave up 6 bases, with 12 bases separating them. CDR1 SGHTA and CDR2 FQGTGA come from the germline V gene. CDR3 in DNA: TGTGCCAGCAGTAGGGAGCGGGTCAATGAGCAGTTCTTC. It codes for CASSRERVNEQFF.

V gene TRBV28 combines with J gene TRBJ1-5, with TRBD1 matching over 9 bases. CDR3 length equals 15 residues. After removal of 5 bases from V and 2 bases from J, the junction contained 4 bases not matched to a gene. Germline V gene sequence: CDR1 MDHEN, CDR2 SYDVKM. CDR3 region: CASSPRTGGNQPQHF. The CDR3 DNA reads TGTGCCAGCAGTCCGCGGACAGGGGGCAATCAGCCCCAGCATTTT.